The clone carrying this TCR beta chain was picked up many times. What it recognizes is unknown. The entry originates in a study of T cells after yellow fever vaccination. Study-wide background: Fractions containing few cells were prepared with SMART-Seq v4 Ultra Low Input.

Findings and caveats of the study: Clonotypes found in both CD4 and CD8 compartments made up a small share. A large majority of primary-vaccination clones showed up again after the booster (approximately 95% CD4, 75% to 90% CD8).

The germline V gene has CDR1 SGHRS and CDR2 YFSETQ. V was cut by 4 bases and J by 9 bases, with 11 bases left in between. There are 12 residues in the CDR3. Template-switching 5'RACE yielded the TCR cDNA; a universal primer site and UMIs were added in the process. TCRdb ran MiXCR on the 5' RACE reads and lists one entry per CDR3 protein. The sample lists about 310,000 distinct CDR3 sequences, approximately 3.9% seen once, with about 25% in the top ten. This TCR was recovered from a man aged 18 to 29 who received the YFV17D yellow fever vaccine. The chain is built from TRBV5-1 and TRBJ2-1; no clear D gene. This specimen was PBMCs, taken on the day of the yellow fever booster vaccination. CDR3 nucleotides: TGCGCCAGCAGCCAGCTAGACGTTGAGCAGTTCTTC. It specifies CASSQLDVEQFF.